This T cell receptor beta chain was observed in a study of identical twins. The CDR3 runs 15 residues. The V and J ends lost 7 bases and 4 bases, in that order; junction bases with no gene match: 10. The germline V gene has CDR1 SGHNT and CDR2 YYREEE (reference sequence). The cDNA had a unique molecular identifier and a template-switch universal primer site. TCRdb redid the calling of the 5' RACE reads with MiXCR, one entry per CDR3 protein. Among around 480,000 distinct CDR3 sequences listed, around an eighth were seen once. Findings of the study overall: With beta out-of-frame sequences, excess sharing by twins was weaker.

As for this clonotype: Its antigen is not identified.

The same sample was also studied in work on yellow fever vaccine responses in identical twins.

V gene TRBV5-4 combines with J gene TRBJ2-3, with TRBD2 matching over 9 bases. Sequencing was performed on CD4+ T cells sorted from blood. The sequence was obtained from a woman aged 18-29 years in good health. CDR3 in DNA: TGTGCCAGCTCTGGCGGGAGGGCCTCGGCAGATACGCAGTATTTT. Translation: CASSGGRASADTQYF.